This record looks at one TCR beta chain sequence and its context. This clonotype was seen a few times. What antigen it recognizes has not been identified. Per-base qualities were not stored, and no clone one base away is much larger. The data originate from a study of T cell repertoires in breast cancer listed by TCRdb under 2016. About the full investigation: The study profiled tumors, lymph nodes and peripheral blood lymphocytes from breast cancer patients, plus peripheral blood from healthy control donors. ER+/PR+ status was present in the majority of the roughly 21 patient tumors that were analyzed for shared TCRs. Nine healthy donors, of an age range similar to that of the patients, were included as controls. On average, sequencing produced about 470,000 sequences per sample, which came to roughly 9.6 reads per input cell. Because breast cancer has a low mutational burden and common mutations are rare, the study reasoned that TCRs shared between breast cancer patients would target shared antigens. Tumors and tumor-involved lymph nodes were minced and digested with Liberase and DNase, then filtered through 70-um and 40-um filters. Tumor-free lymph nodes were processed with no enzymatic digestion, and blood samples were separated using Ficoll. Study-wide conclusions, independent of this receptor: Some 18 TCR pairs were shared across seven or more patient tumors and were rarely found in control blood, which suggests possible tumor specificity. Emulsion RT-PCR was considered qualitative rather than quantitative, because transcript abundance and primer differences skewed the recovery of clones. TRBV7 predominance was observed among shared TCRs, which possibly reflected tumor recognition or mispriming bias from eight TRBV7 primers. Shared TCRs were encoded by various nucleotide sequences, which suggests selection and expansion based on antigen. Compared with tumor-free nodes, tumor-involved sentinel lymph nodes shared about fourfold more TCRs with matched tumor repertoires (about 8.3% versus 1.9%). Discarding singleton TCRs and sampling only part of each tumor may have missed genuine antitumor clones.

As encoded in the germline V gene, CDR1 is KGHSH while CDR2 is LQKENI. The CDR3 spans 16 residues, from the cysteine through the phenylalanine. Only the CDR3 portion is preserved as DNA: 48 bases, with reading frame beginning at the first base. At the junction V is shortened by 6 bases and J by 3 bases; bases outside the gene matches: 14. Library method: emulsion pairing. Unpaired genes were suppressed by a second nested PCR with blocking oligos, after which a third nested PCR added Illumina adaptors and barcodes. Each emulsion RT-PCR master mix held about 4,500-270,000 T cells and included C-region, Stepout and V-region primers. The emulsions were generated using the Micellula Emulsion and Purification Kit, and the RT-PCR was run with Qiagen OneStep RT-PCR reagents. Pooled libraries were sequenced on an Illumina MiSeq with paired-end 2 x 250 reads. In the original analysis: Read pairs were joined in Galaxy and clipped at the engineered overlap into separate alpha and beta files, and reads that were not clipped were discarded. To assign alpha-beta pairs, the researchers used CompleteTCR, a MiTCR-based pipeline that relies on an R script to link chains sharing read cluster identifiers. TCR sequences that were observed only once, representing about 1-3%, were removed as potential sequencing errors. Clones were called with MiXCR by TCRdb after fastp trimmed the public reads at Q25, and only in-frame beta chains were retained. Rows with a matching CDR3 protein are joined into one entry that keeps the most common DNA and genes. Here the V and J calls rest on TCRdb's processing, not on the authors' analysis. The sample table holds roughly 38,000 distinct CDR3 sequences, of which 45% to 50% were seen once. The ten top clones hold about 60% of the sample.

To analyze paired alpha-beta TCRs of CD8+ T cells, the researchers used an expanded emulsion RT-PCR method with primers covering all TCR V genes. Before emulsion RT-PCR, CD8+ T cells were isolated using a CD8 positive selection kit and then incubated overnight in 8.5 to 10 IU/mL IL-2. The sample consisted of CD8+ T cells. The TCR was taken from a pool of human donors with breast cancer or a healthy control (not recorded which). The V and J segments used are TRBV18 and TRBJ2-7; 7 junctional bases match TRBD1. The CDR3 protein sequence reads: CASSSPSGQVGYEQYF. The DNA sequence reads TGTGCCAGCTCTAGCCCCTCAGGACAGGTGGGCTACGAGCAGTACTTC.